These T cell receptor beta chains were read from a single sample in a study of T-cell reconstitution after alpha-beta-depleted transplantation in children. TCRdb re-analysed the PCR reads in MiXCR, keeping a single row per CDR3 protein. The repertoire holds about 260,000 distinct CDR3 sequences, roughly 8.2% seen once, with roughly 6% in the top ten. Source: PBMCs, mostly from graft donor cells, taken 180 days after TCRalphabeta/CD19-depleted stem cell transplant. The source of these receptors is a male patient younger than 18 who had a stem cell transplant for acute lymphoblastic leukemia, so the T cells may come from the graft donor. Each CDR3 is given with its conserved first and last residue. D genes are given only for firm matches.

CSVGQDSTIMNTEAFF,NA,TRBJ1-1,TRBV29-1
CASSLEPNTEAFF,NA,TRBJ1-1,TRBV5-1
CASSRWTDGSEQFF,NA,TRBJ2-1,TRBV12-3/TRBV12-4
CASSEQGLRAQYF,NA,TRBJ2-3,TRBV9
CSASHSRYSYEQYF,NA,TRBJ2-7,TRBV20-1
CASSPRDLYEQYF,NA,TRBJ2-7,TRBV12-3/TRBV12-4
CASQRGGKTANQPQHF,NA,TRBJ1-5,TRBV28
CASRRGPSYNEQFF,NA,TRBJ2-1,TRBV10-2
CATSRGWGSYEQYF,NA,TRBJ2-7,TRBV15
CASSQELANYGYTF,NA,TRBJ1-2,TRBV4-3
CASSFFPPLHF,NA,TRBJ1-6,TRBV7-9
CASSRGLAGGPDTQYF,TRBD2,TRBJ2-3,TRBV5-1
CASSPITSGGPYNEQFF,TRBD2,TRBJ2-1,TRBV5-1
CASSPDRAGGNEQFF,TRBD2,TRBJ2-1,TRBV5-6
CATSDFATRDRGVRNEQFF,TRBD1,TRBJ2-1,TRBV24-1
CASSPRTGVTGELFF,TRBD1,TRBJ2-2,TRBV9
CATDHANEQFF,NA,TRBJ2-1,TRBV28
CASSSLGSLAYNEQFF,NA,TRBJ2-1,TRBV28
CASSYSKNNWKRYEQYF,NA,TRBJ2-7,TRBV6-5
CASSLERGLVYEQYF,NA,TRBJ2-7,TRBV7-2
CASSAQGAATQYF,TRBD1,TRBJ2-5,TRBV12-3/TRBV12-4
CASSFRTSGRRAYNEQFF,TRBD2,TRBJ2-1,TRBV13
CASSEQGDADTQYF,TRBD1,TRBJ2-3,TRBV12-3/TRBV12-4
CASSLWGDREETQYF,NA,TRBJ2-5,TRBV11-2
CSARTGAYGYTF,NA,TRBJ1-2,TRBV20-1
CASSFGTSGAGELFF,TRBD2,TRBJ2-2,TRBV27
CASSPVEGKGGYTF,NA,TRBJ1-2,TRBV18
CASRQKGRQETQYF,NA,TRBJ2-5,TRBV6-5
CASSLYSGGQETQYF,TRBD2,TRBJ2-5,TRBV5-1
CASSLITPWDEQFF,NA,TRBJ2-1,TRBV5-1
CASSQYVSSGRTDTQYF,TRBD2,TRBJ2-3,TRBV3-1
CASSYPKRAKNIQYF,NA,TRBJ2-4,TRBV27
CASSQGLAGVHTQYF,TRBD2,TRBJ2-3,TRBV28
CASSLGSPLHF,NA,TRBJ1-6,TRBV28
CSATGQGAGTDTQYF,TRBD1,TRBJ2-3,TRBV20-1
CASSLDHGNTEAFF,NA,TRBJ1-1,TRBV5-1
CASRLLAGGTYNEQFF,TRBD2,TRBJ2-1,TRBV5-1
CASSTGTVAPVNYGYTF,TRBD1,TRBJ1-2,TRBV19
CASRLADTQYF,NA,TRBJ2-3,TRBV6-6
CASSMGQGPPKLETQYF,TRBD1,TRBJ2-5,TRBV5-1
CASSLGHTNEKLFF,NA,TRBJ1-4,TRBV5-6
CASSYPAQSSYEQYF,NA,TRBJ2-7,TRBV6-2/TRBV6-3
CASSVRADRVETQYF,TRBD1,TRBJ2-5,TRBV9
CSASGVTPNSPLHF,NA,TRBJ1-6,TRBV20-1
CASSFGYGTRTQYF,NA,TRBJ2-3,TRBV7-2
CASRRESSYNSPLHF,NA,TRBJ1-6,TRBV19
CSASADRARQPQHF,TRBD1,TRBJ1-5,TRBV20-1
CASSPQGREKLFF,NA,TRBJ1-4,TRBV18
CATGGQASNQPQHF,TRBD1,TRBJ1-5,TRBV10-3
CASSQEGSEALYGYTF,NA,TRBJ1-2,TRBV3-1
CASSQDRVSNQPQHF,NA,TRBJ1-5,TRBV4-3
CASSRGTVLSTGELFF,TRBD1,TRBJ2-2,TRBV27
CSARARINEQFF,NA,TRBJ2-1,TRBV20-1
CASSLTGQVVNTEAFF,NA,TRBJ1-1,TRBV5-1